This TCR beta chain was obtained from a study of blood T cells in healthy people across ages. V gave up 3 bases and J gave up 2 bases, with 23 bases separating them. The CDR3 is made up of 17 amino acids. Germline V gene data show CDR1 as DFQATT and CDR2 as SNEGSKA (reference sequence). Notes on the study in general: Estimated diversity across one million T cells was deemed an underestimate.

Combining a sample-barcoded 5' primer with a J-beta primer mix, a second PCR ran for roughly 6 to 11 cycles. Every molecule of cDNA carried a tag from a template-switch adaptor with 12 random nucleotides. TCRdb fed the 5' RACE reads into MiXCR, producing one record per CDR3 protein. The sample shows some 900,000 distinct CDR3 sequences, around 49% of them seen only once. With respect to this clonotype: The target antigen is unknown.

This TCR derives from a man aged 30 to 39 in good health. This chain connects TRBV20-1 to TRBJ2-7, with D tentatively TRBD2 (6 bases). Sequenced material: blood. DNA of the CDR3: TGCAGTGCTAGCCAACTAGCTCAGCCCCCTACCCCCTACGAGCAGTACTTC. This codes for CSASQLAQPPTPYEQYF.